These 29 T cell receptor beta chains share one sample of origin, sequenced in a study of CD8+CD57+ T cells in acquired aplastic anemia. Individuals selected for sequencing had exhibited CD8+CD57+ cell expansion on flow cytometry. Genomic DNA constituted the template upon which TCR beta VDJ and CDR3 profiling was performed. One entry per CDR3 protein results from TCRdb running MiXCR on the reads. Among around 180,000 distinct CDR3 sequences, 48% were seen once, and the ten largest hold 1.8%. The material sequenced was sorted CD4+, CD8+, or CD8+CD57+ T cells (not recorded which) from PBMCs. These receptors came from a human donor with aplastic anemia.

The chain couples TRBV10-3 to TRBJ1-2; possibly TRBD1 for D (6 bases). V was clipped by 3 bases and J by 3 bases, with 8 bases between them. The CDR3 runs to 13 residues. CDR1 is ENHRY and CDR2 is SYGVKD in the germline V gene. DNA for the CDR3: TGTGCCATCAGTGAATACAGGGACTATGGCTACACCTTC. Its protein is CAISEYRDYGYTF.

This chain connects TRBV20-1 to TRBJ2-3; 13 bases line up with TRBD2. The V segment lost 6 bases and the J segment 1 base; nucleotides outside the gene matches: 7. CDR1 is DFQATT, CDR2 SNEGSKA, per germline (reference sequence). The CDR3 is made up of 16 amino acids. The CDR3, as DNA: TGCAGTGCCTGGGCACTAGCGGGGGGGGGCACAGATACGCAGTATTTT. The encoded protein is CSAWALAGGGTDTQYF.

This clonotype has a handful of counts. One end of the junction fails to match germline, which may point to a read error. The V and J genes are TRBV7-9 and TRBJ2-3; either TRBD1 or TRBD2 may fit D (5 bases each). The germline V gene has CDR1 SEHNR and CDR2 FQNEAQ (reference sequence). The CDR3 spans 11 residues. DNA of the CDR3: TGCGGGGCGGAGTCTACAGATACGCAGTATTTT. This gives the protein CGAESTDTQYF.

There are a few counts of this clonotype. One base away lies a much larger clone, so this may be a sequencing read error. The rearrangement uses TRBV4-3 and TRBJ1-2, with D uncertain. Trimming left V 1 base short and J 0 bases short, with 12 bases between. The CDR3 is made up of 16 amino acids. Per germline, CDR1 LGHNA and CDR2 YSLEER. Written as DNA, the CDR3 is TGCGCCAGCAGCCAAGGAGTCAGATCGGCTAACTATGGCTACACCTTC. Protein: CASSQGVRSANYGYTF.

Concerning this clonotype itself: It may be a read error: a sequence one base away is much more abundant. V is TRBV5-1 and J is TRBJ1-5; maybe TRBD1 (6 bases). The CDR3 is made up of 15 amino acids. Germline V gives CDR1 SGHRS, CDR2 YFSETQ. The CDR3 nucleotides are TGCGCCAGCAGCTTAGGACAGTATAGCAATCAGCCCCTGCATTTT. This encodes CASSLGQYSNQPLHF.

The V and J genes are TRBV19 and TRBJ2-1; D is perhaps TRBD2 (6 bases). Germline values: CDR1 LNHDA, CDR2 SQIVND (reference sequence). Trimming pared 5 bases from V and 0 bases from J, leaving 11 bases between. The length of the CDR3 is 15 residues. This CDR3 is CASSSRLVSYNEQFF. CDR3 sequence (DNA): TGTGCCAGTAGTTCACGACTAGTCTCCTACAATGAGCAGTTCTTC. Full variable domain (rest looked up from reference TRBV19 and TRBJ2-1): DGGITQSPKYLFRKEGQNVTLSCEQNLNHDAMYWYRQDPGQGLRLIYYSQIVNDFQKGDIAEGYSVSREKKESFPLTVTSAQKNPTAFYLCASSSRLVSYNEQFFGPGTRLTVL.

This chain links TRBV19 with TRBJ2-1; 9 positions match TRBD2. The CDR3 covers 15 residues. Trimming at V came to 5 bases and at J to 6 bases, leaving 8 bases not matched to a gene. Germline values: CDR1 LNHDA, CDR2 SQIVND (reference sequence). The CDR3, as DNA: TGTGCCAGTAGTCCCCGACTAGCGGCGGGCAATGAGCAGTTCTTC. This codes for CASSPRLAAGNEQFF.

This clonotype was counted only a few times. The J gene is TRBJ1-2, the V gene TRBV29-1, with no clear D. Germline CDR1 and CDR2: SQVTM and ANQGSEA. The CDR3 has 12 amino acids. V dropped 6 bases and J dropped 4 bases, with 12 bases sitting between them. In DNA form, the CDR3 reads TGCAGCGTAAAGGAAGTAAGCTATGGCTACACCTTC. This sequence encodes CSVKEVSYGYTF. Using reference TRBV29-1 and TRBJ1-2 for the parts outside the CDR3, the full variable domain is SAVISQKPSRDICQRGTSLTIQCQVDSQVTMMFWYRQQPGQSLTLIATANQGSEATYESGFVIDKFPISRPNLTFSTLTVSNMSPEDSSIYLCSVKEVSYGYTFGSGTRLTVV.

V and J are TRBV20-1 and TRBJ2-3, with D perhaps TRBD2 (6 bases). CDR3 length: 14 residues. The V gene lost 8 bases and the J gene lost 3 bases, with 18 bases spanning the gap. Germline V gene lookup returns CDR1 DFQATT and CDR2 SNEGSKA (reference sequence). The DNA for the CDR3 is TGCAGTCCCCTACACGGCGGGGAAACAGATACGCAGTATTTT. Translated, it gives CSPLHGGETDTQYF.

Points on this clonotype: A junction boundary mismatches the germline segment, possibly from a read error. The J gene is TRBJ1-1, the V gene TRBV24-1; D call uncertain. The CDR3 loop spans 14 amino acids. The V gene's germline CDR1 is KGHDR and CDR2 SFDVKD. CDR3 nucleotide sequence: TGTGCCAGCAGTCTCCGGGGTCGTAACACTGAAGCTTCCTTT. Translating gives CASSLRGRNTEASF.

The chain carries TRBV20-1 and TRBJ2-7; the match to TRBD2 covers 11 bases. Germline CDR1 reads DFQATT; CDR2 reads SNEGSKA (reference sequence). V shed 6 bases and J 4 bases; nucleotides not matched to a gene: 5. The CDR3 sequence is 13 residues long. The CDR3 here is CSAPTSGEYEQYF. The CDR3 bases are TGCAGTGCCCCGACTAGCGGGGAATACGAGCAGTACTTC.

Concerning this clonotype itself: This clone may be a read error of a much larger clone one base away. J is TRBJ2-3 and V is TRBV11-2; 8 bases agree with TRBD2. Germline CDR1 reads SGHAT; CDR2 reads FQNNGV. The CDR3 is 17 residues long. V lost 5 bases and J lost 4; bases outside the gene matches: 14. The CDR3 nucleotides read TGTGCCAGCAGCCCCCGTGAGCGGGGGTGCCTCGCAGATACGCAGTATTTT. It encodes CASSPRERGCLADTQYF.

CDR3 bases: TGCAGCGTTGAAAGAGGGACTGGGGCCAACGTCCTGACTTTC. Translating gives CSVERGTGANVLTF. This chain connects TRBV29-1 to TRBJ2-6, with D perhaps matching TRBD2 (5 bases). V was trimmed by 2 bases and J by 2 bases, leaving 7 bases between them. The CDR3 totals 14 residues. Per the germline V gene, CDR1 is SQVTM and CDR2 is ANQGSEA.

This clonotype was seen just once. The chain couples TRBV2 to TRBJ2-7; D unresolved. The ends were cut back, 9 bases at V and 0 bases at J, with 6 bases in the middle. The CDR3 has 11 amino acids. Germline values: CDR1 SNHLY, CDR2 FYNNEI. In nucleotides, the CDR3 is TGTGCCAGTCCGAGCTCCTACGAGCAGTACTTC. This gives the protein CASPSSYEQYF. The full variable domain, rest sourced from reference TRBV2 and TRBJ2-7, is EPEVTQTPSHQVTQMGQEVILRCVPISNHLYFYWYRQILGQKVEFLVSFYNNEISEKSEIFDDQFSVERPDGSNFTLKIRSTKLEDSAMYFCASPSSYEQYFGPGTRLTVT.

Concerning this clonotype itself: A read error may be the cause here, since a much bigger clone is one base away. The CDR3 region is CASVTGGGTEALF. CDR3 coding DNA: TGTGCCAGCGTGACAGGGGGCGGCACTGAAGCTCTCTTT. The chain uses TRBV2 and TRBJ1-1; TRBD1 aligns across 10 bases. Looked up from germline, CDR1 is SNHLY and CDR2 is FYNNEI. CDR3 size: 13 residues.

Ten or more counts support this clonotype. This chain links TRBV7-2 with TRBJ2-2; the match to TRBD1 covers 7 bases. The CDR3 contains 18 residues. CDR1 is SGHTA and CDR2 is FQGNSA in the germline V gene. V dropped 3 bases and J dropped 5; count of bases not matched to a gene: 15. This CDR3 is CASSFSRIGQASTGELFF. The CDR3 region has the DNA TGTGCCAGCAGCTTTAGTCGGATAGGACAGGCTTCAACCGGGGAGCTGTTTTTT.

This clonotype was seen more than once but under ten times. One end of the junction is discordant with germline, which a read error may explain. The J gene is TRBJ1-1, the V gene TRBV29-1; 7 nucleotides agree with TRBD1. The CDR3 runs to 12 residues. CDR1 and CDR2 (germline): SQVTM, ANQGSEA. For the CDR3, the DNA is TGTAGCGTTGAAAAAACAGGGGATCTAGCTTTCTTT. Residues: CSVEKTGDLAFF.

In its sample, this clonotype was seen many times. This CDR3 is CASSKHSSYNSPLHF. Written as DNA, the CDR3 is TGTGCCAGCAGCAAACACAGCTCCTATAATTCACCCCTCCACTTT. V gene TRBV7-2 combines with J gene TRBJ1-6; no definite D call. This CDR3 comprises 15 residues. Trimming cost V 5 bases and J 0 bases, with 8 bases left between them. Germline V gene lookup returns CDR1 SGHTA and CDR2 FQGNSA.

DNA for the CDR3: TGTGCCACCAGCAGGACAAGCACAGATACGCAGTATTTT. Translation gives CATSRTSTDTQYF. This rearrangement joins TRBV15 to TRBJ2-3; no clear D gene. Germline lookup yields CDR1 LNHNV and CDR2 YYDKDF (reference sequence). The CDR3 runs 13 residues. Trimming took off 3 bases at V and 0 bases at J, with 4 bases between the two ends.

This clonotype was seen repeatedly, ten times or more. The chain joins TRBV19 to TRBJ1-5, with 12 bases lining up with TRBD1. CDR1 is LNHDA, CDR2 SQIVND, per germline (reference sequence). The length of the CDR3 is 15 residues. V lost 6 bases, J lost 6 bases, and 6 bases stayed unmatched. The CDR3 sequence is CASSAGQGAGQPQHF. The CDR3 DNA follows: TGTGCCAGTAGCGCGGGACAGGGGGCCGGTCAGCCCCAGCATTTT.

Comments on this clonotype: One base away lies a much larger clone, so this may be a sequencing read error. The J gene is TRBJ2-3, the V gene TRBV25-1; D possibly corresponds to TRBD2 (5 bases). The CDR3 loop spans 14 amino acids. CDR1 and CDR2 (germline): MGHDK, SYGVNS. The CDR3 sequence: CTSSGLYGTDTQYF. As DNA, the CDR3 is TGTACCAGCAGTGGACTGTATGGGACAGATACGCAGTATTTT.

The chain joins TRBV19 to TRBJ1-1, with D possibly being TRBD1 (6 bases). Trimming cost V 10 bases and J 3 bases, with 18 bases left between them. The length of the CDR3 is 14 residues. CDR1 and CDR2 from the germline V gene are LNHDA and SQIVND (reference sequence). CDR3 amino acids: CATIRTDSYTEAFF. DNA for the CDR3: TGTGCCACCATTCGGACGGACAGTTACACTGAAGCTTTCTTT.

In its sample, this clonotype was seen a few times. The gene calls are TRBV12-3 or TRBV12-4 and TRBJ1-2, with D possibly TRBD1 on 5 matching bases. The V and J ends lost 8 bases and 4 bases respectively, with 8 bases between them. This CDR3 comprises 11 residues. In nucleotides, the CDR3 is TGTGCCAGCGGGGGATTCTATGGCTACACCTTC. Its translation: CASGGFYGYTF.

This clonotype was observed at least ten times. One end of the junction varies from germline; a read error may be responsible. The chain couples TRBV11-1 to TRBJ1-4; D gene unclear. The germline V gene has CDR1 SGHAT and CDR2 FQDESV (reference sequence). The CDR3 spans 17 residues. CDR3 nucleotides: TGTGCCAGCAGCTTAGGGACGAGGCCGAACGCTAATGAAAAGCTGTTTTTT. Translated, it gives CASSLGTRPNANEKLFF.

V is TRBV15 and J is TRBJ2-7; 7 nucleotides align to TRBD1. This CDR3 comprises 14 residues. J lost 4 bases, V lost 5 bases, and 8 bases had no gene match. Per the germline V gene, CDR1 is LNHNV and CDR2 is YYDKDF (reference sequence). CDR3 amino acids: CATSRGQKQYEQYF. The DNA for the CDR3 is TGTGCCACCAGCCGGGGACAGAAACAATACGAGCAGTACTTC.

This clonotype turned up a few times. The genes are TRBV10-3 and TRBJ2-7; D remains unclear. The ends were cut back, 1 base at V and 0 bases at J, with 7 bases in the middle. The CDR3 runs to 14 residues. Per germline, CDR1 ENHRY and CDR2 SYGVKD. CDR3 amino acids: CAISELESSYEQYF. CDR3 DNA: TGTGCCATCAGTGAGTTAGAGAGCTCCTACGAGCAGTACTTC.

This clonotype was recorded a few times. V and J are TRBV10-3 and TRBJ2-5; D remains ambiguous. The germline V gene encodes CDR1 ENHRY and CDR2 SYGVKD. Between the trimmed V and J ends, which lost 6 bases and 0 bases, there was a span of 11 bases. The CDR3 extends over 14 amino acids. CDR3 region: CAISDDQYQETQYF. The CDR3 nucleotides are TGTGCCATCAGCGATGACCAGTACCAAGAGACCCAGTACTTC.

This clonotype was observed at least ten times. This chain joins TRBV9 and TRBJ1-1; the D gene is possibly TRBD1 (6 bases). There are 16 residues in the CDR3. Trimming cost V 2 bases and J 6 bases, with 20 bases left between them. Germline assignment: CDR1 SGDLS and CDR2 YYNGEE. The CDR3 loop reads CASSVSAAGAIPEAFF. CDR3 DNA sequence: TGTGCCAGCAGCGTCTCGGCGGCAGGGGCAATTCCTGAAGCTTTCTTT.

This clonotype was recorded many times. The chain has TRBV5-6 and TRBJ2-7; D remains unclear. This CDR3 spans 14 amino acids. Germline CDR1 SGHDT, CDR2 YYEEEE. Trimming stripped 6 bases from V and 2 bases from J, with 15 bases between. CDR3 bases: TGTGCCAGCAACTCTAGGACGGCTCCCTACGAGCAGTACTTC. Translated, it gives CASNSRTAPYEQYF.